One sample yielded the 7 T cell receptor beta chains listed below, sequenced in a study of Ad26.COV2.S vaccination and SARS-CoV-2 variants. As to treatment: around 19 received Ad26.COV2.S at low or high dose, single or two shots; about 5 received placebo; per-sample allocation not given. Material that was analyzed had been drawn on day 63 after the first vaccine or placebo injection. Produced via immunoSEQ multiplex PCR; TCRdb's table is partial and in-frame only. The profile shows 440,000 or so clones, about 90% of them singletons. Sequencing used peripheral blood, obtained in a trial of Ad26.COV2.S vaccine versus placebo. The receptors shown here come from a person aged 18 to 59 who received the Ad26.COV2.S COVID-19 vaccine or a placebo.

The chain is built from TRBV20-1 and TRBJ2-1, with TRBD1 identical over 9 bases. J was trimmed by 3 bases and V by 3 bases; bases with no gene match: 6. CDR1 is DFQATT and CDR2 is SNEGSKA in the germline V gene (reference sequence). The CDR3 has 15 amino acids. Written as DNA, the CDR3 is TGCAGTGCTAGTTTGACAGGGGGAGTCTACAATGAGCAGTTCTTC. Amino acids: CSASLTGGVYNEQFF.

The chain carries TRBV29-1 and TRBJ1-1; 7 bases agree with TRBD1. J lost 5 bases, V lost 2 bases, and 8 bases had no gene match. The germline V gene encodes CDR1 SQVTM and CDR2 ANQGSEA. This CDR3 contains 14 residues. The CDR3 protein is CSVERAGGYTEAFF. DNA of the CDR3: TGCAGCGTTGAAAGGGCAGGGGGTTATACTGAAGCTTTCTTT.

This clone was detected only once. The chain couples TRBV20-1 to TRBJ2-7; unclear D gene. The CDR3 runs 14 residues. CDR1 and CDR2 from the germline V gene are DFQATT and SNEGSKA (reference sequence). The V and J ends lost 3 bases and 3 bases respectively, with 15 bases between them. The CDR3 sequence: CSASSADLYYEQYF. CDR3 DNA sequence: TGCAGTGCTAGTTCGGCCGACCTTTACTACGAGCAGTACTTC.

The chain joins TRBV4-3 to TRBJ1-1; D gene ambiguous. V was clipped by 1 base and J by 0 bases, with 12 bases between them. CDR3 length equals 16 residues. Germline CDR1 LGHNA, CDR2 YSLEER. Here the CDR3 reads CASSQGPSLLNTEAFF. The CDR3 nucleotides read TGCGCCAGCAGCCAAGGCCCCTCCCTTCTGAACACTGAAGCTTTCTTT.

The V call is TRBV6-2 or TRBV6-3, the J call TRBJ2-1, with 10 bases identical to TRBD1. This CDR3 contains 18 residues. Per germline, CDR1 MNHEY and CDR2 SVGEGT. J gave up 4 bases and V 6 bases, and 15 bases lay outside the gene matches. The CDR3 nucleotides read TGTGCCAGCAGCCATGGGACAGGGGCAGTCGGGGTTTACAATGAGCAGTTCTTC. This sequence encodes CASSHGTGAVGVYNEQFF.

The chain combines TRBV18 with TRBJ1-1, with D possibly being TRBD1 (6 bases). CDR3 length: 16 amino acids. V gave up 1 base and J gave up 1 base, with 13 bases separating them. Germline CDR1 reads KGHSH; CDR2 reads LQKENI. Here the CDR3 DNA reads TGTGCCAGCTCACCACGAGGGGACACATCGAACACTGAAGCTTTCTTT. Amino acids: CASSPRGDTSNTEAFF.

The DNA of the CDR3 is TGTGCCAGCAGCTCACGACAGGGGGACCACGAGCAGTACTTC. Protein: CASSSRQGDHEQYF. V gene TRBV3-1 (or the pseudogene TRBV3-2) combines with J gene TRBJ2-7; 9 bases line up with TRBD1. The V segment lost 5 bases and the J segment 5 bases; nucleotides outside the gene matches: 7. Per the germline V gene, CDR1 is LGHDT and CDR2 is YNNKEL (reference sequence). The CDR3 runs to 14 residues.